The 24 T cell receptor beta chains below were found in one sample sequenced in a study of blood T cell repertoires in COVID-19. Assay: immunoSEQ multiplex PCR; the TCRdb copy retains only in-frame clones and omits some. The table lists about 220,000 clones, 80% to 90% of them singletons. The sequenced sample consisted of PBMCs or T cells enriched from blood (not recorded which). The receptors come from a woman between 18 and 29 years old in a cohort exposed to, infected with or recovered from COVID-19 (not recorded which).

The gene calls are TRBV7-3 and TRBJ2-2; 9 bases align to TRBD1. The V gene's germline CDR1 is SGHTA and CDR2 FQGTGA. The CDR3 totals 16 residues. V shed 2 bases and J 4 bases; nucleotides not matched to a gene: 5. DNA for the CDR3: TGTGCCAGCAGCTTAGGGGGGACAGGGTCCACCGGGGAGCTGTTTTTT. It translates to CASSLGGTGSTGELFF.

This clone turned up a few times. The J gene is TRBJ2-7, the V gene TRBV11-2, with D unclear. The V and J ends lost 7 bases and 3 bases respectively, with 7 bases between them. The CDR3 spans 11 residues. Germline V gene data show CDR1 as SGHAT and CDR2 as FQNNGV. CDR3: CASTPSYEQYF. In DNA, the CDR3 is TGTGCCAGCACCCCCAGCTACGAGCAGTACTTC.

The CDR3 nucleotides are TGTGCCAGCAGGGAACGCACAACAACAGGGAACACTGAAGCTTTCTTT. Translating it yields CASRERTTTGNTEAFF. V gene TRBV2 combines with J gene TRBJ1-1, with TRBD1 as a possible D gene (5 bases). CDR1 and CDR2 from the germline V gene are SNHLY and FYNNEI. The V gene lost 6 bases and the J gene lost 1 base, with 18 bases spanning the gap. The CDR3 runs to 16 residues.

The V and J genes are TRBV24-1 and TRBJ2-1, with 9 bases fitting TRBD1. Germline lookup yields CDR1 KGHDR and CDR2 SFDVKD. The CDR3 has 15 amino acids. The V and J ends lost 0 bases and 8 bases, in that order; junction bases with no gene match: 4. This CDR3 is CATSDLQDRGHEQFF. The CDR3 DNA follows: TGTGCCACCAGTGATTTGCAGGACAGGGGCCATGAGCAGTTCTTC.

This sequence joins TRBV4-1 and TRBJ1-6; no clear D. Per the germline V gene, CDR1 is MGHRA and CDR2 is YSYEKL. CDR3 length: 17 amino acids. Trimming removed 1 base from V and 6 bases from J, with 16 bases in between. The CDR3 region is CASSQAGVRSINSPLHF. The CDR3 nucleotides are TGCGCCAGCAGCCAAGCCGGGGTTAGGAGTATTAATTCACCCCTCCACTTT.

The V call is TRBV12-3 or TRBV12-4, the J call TRBJ1-2; D gene uncertain. V gave up 6 bases and J gave up 3 bases, with 11 bases separating them. The length of the CDR3 is 13 residues. CDR3: CASSRRGDYGYTF. As DNA, the CDR3 is TGTGCCAGCAGCCGTCGCGGAGACTATGGCTACACCTTC.

The chain links TRBV15 to TRBJ2-4, with 14 bases that match TRBD2. This CDR3 has 18 residues. Germline-derived CDR1 and CDR2 are LNHNV and YYDKDF (reference sequence). V lost 5 bases and J lost 3; bases outside the gene matches: 9. The CDR3 coding sequence is TGTGCCACCAGCCAGGGACTAGCGGGAGAGGGTAGCAAAAACATTCAGTACTTC. Its translation: CATSQGLAGEGSKNIQYF.

CDR3 DNA sequence: TGCGCCAGCAGCCAAGATACCCGGGGAGGGGGCAATCAGCCCCAGCATTTT. It is translated as CASSQDTRGGGNQPQHF. The chain employs TRBV4-1 and TRBJ1-5; tentative D call: TRBD1 (5 bases). CDR1 is MGHRA, CDR2 YSYEKL, per germline. This CDR3 comprises 17 residues. V lost 0 bases to trimming and J lost 2 bases, with 14 bases between them.

The rearrangement joins TRBV11-2 to TRBJ2-3; TRBD2 aligns across 10 bases. Per the germline V gene, CDR1 is SGHAT and CDR2 is FQNNGV. This CDR3 has 16 amino acids. The V and J ends lost 2 bases and 1 base, in that order; junction bases with no gene match: 3. DNA of the CDR3: TGTGCCAGCAGCTTATTAGCGGGGGGTGGCACAGATACGCAGTATTTT. It specifies CASSLLAGGGTDTQYF.

The J gene is TRBJ2-1, the V gene TRBV5-1; no clear D gene. This CDR3 has 14 residues. From germline, CDR1 is SGHRS and CDR2 YFSETQ. V dropped 6 bases and J dropped 4 bases, with 14 bases sitting between them. The CDR3 spells CASKEMGRYNEQFF. CDR3 DNA sequence: TGCGCCAGCAAAGAAATGGGCCGGTACAATGAGCAGTTCTTC. Supplemented by reference TRBV5-1 and TRBJ2-1, the full variable domain reads KAGVTQTPRYLIKTRGQQVTLSCSPISGHRSVSWYQQTPGQGLQFLFEYFSETQRNKGNFPGRFSGRQFSNSRSEMNVSTLELGDSALYLCASKEMGRYNEQFFGPGTRLTVL.

This rearrangement joins TRBV24-1 to TRBJ2-1; 9 bases match TRBD2. Germline-derived CDR1 and CDR2 are KGHDR and SFDVKD. The CDR3 is 15 amino acids. With 5 bases clipped from V and 3 bases from J, the junction kept 4 bases outside the gene matches. Written as DNA, the CDR3 is TGTGCCACCAGTGTGGGACTAGCTGGCTACAATGAGCAGTTCTTC. Amino acid sequence: CATSVGLAGYNEQFF.

The rearrangement joins TRBV10-3 to TRBJ1-1; 9 bases are shared with TRBD1. The CDR3 sequence is 13 residues long. The germline V gene has CDR1 ENHRY and CDR2 SYGVKD. The ends lost 4 bases at V and 5 bases at J; junction bases unmatched: 2. The CDR3 loop is CAISGQGGTEAFF. Here the CDR3 DNA reads TGTGCCATCAGTGGACAGGGGGGAACTGAAGCTTTCTTT.

The gene calls are TRBV2 and TRBJ1-2; D possibly corresponds to TRBD1 (6 bases). V shed 6 bases and J shed 4 bases, with 12 bases lying between them. This CDR3 spans 13 amino acids. The germline gives CDR1 SNHLY, CDR2 FYNNEI. The CDR3 coding sequence is TGTGCCAGCAGGAGGACAGAGAGCTATGGCTACACCTTC. The encoded protein is CASRRTESYGYTF.

This clone was picked up one time. V gene TRBV7-5 combines with J gene TRBJ2-6; the D segment call TRBD1 is taken from the table without a DNA check. TRBV7-5 is an annotated pseudogene. There are 16 residues in the CDR3. The CDR3 sequence is CALRQGASAGANVLTF. As DNA, the CDR3 is TGTGCCTTAAGACAGGGGGCGTCCGCTGGGGCCAACGTCCTGACTTTC.

This rearrangement joins TRBV10-3 to TRBJ1-1; D possibly corresponds to TRBD1 (6 bases). Trimming pared 5 bases from V and 1 base from J, leaving 8 bases between. This CDR3 has 13 amino acids. Per the germline V gene, CDR1 is ENHRY and CDR2 is SYGVKD. In nucleotides, the CDR3 is TGTGCCATCAGTTCGACAGGGAACACTGAAGCTTTCTTT. This translates into CAISSTGNTEAFF.

V and J are TRBV6-5 and TRBJ2-7; possibly TRBD2 for D (6 bases). Deletions cut 2 bases from V and 2 bases from J, with 16 bases between. This CDR3 has 16 residues. Germline CDR1 is MNHEY and CDR2 is SVGAGI. The CDR3 region has the DNA TGTGCCAGCAGTTACGTTGGAGGGGCCTCCGCCTACGAGCAGTACTTC. It is translated as CASSYVGGASAYEQYF.

The chain employs TRBV7-9 and TRBJ2-5, with 11 nucleotides matching TRBD2. Germline V gene data show CDR1 as SEHNR and CDR2 as FQNEAQ (reference sequence). With V trimmed by 0 bases and J by 4 bases, 4 bases remained unmatched. This CDR3 has 16 amino acids. This CDR3 reads CASSLAKLAGAETQYF. DNA for the CDR3: TGTGCCAGCAGCTTAGCGAAACTAGCGGGGGCAGAGACCCAGTACTTC.

This chain connects TRBV7-3 to TRBJ2-1, with a weak D call TRBD1 (6 bases). Germline V CDR1 and CDR2: SGHTA, FQGTGA. The CDR3 length is 13 residues. Trimming pared 3 bases from V and 9 bases from J, leaving 12 bases between. The DNA for the CDR3 is TGTGCCAGCAGCTTGGGGCAGGGGCGTGAGCAGTTCTTC. Its protein product is CASSLGQGREQFF.

The chain has TRBV27 and TRBJ2-6, with D unresolved. V was clipped by 3 bases and J by 1 base, with 4 bases between them. This CDR3 contains 14 residues. Germline V CDR1 and CDR2: MNHEY, SMNVEV (reference sequence). In DNA, the CDR3 is TGTGCCAGCAGTTTCCGTTCTGGGGCCAACGTCCTGACTTTC. Amino acid sequence: CASSFRSGANVLTF.

The rearrangement joins TRBV5-1 to TRBJ2-3; 7 nucleotides line up with TRBD2. Germline lookup yields CDR1 SGHRS and CDR2 YFSETQ. There are 17 residues in the CDR3. V shed 4 bases and J 8 bases; nucleotides not matched to a gene: 19. CDR3 nucleotides: TGCGCCAGCAGCCTATCGGGAGGTAGCGGTCTACAAGGTACGCAGTATTTT. It translates to CASSLSGGSGLQGTQYF.

The V gene is TRBV2, the J gene TRBJ2-7, with D possibly matching TRBD1 (5 bases). The V end was cut by 5 bases, the J end by 13 bases, with 18 bases between. Germline CDR1 SNHLY, CDR2 FYNNEI. This CDR3 spans 12 amino acids. This CDR3 is CASSIGVLRHYF. The CDR3 DNA follows: TGTGCCAGCAGTATAGGGGTCCTAAGGCACTACTTC.

This rearrangement joins TRBV28 to TRBJ2-1; 7 bases fit TRBD1. The V gene's germline CDR1 is MDHEN and CDR2 SYDVKM. V shed 6 bases and J 7 bases; nucleotides not matched to a gene: 6. CDR3 length equals 13 residues. The CDR3 sequence is CASRGPGQNEQFF. CDR3 bases: TGTGCCAGCAGGGGTCCGGGACAGAATGAGCAGTTCTTC.

This clone was seen once. The chain is built from TRBV7-9 and TRBJ2-5; TRBD1 matches 9 bases. Germline V lookup: CDR1 SEHNR, CDR2 FQNEAQ (reference sequence). CDR3 length: 16 residues. The V and J ends lost 0 bases and 4 bases, in that order; junction bases with no gene match: 6. CDR3 bases: TGTGCCAGCAGCTTAGCGCTACGGGACAGGGTAGAGACCCAGTACTTC. It translates to CASSLALRDRVETQYF.

The gene calls are TRBV16 and TRBJ2-1, with TRBD1 as a possible D gene (6 bases). Deletions cut 2 bases from V and 2 bases from J, with 13 bases between. The germline V gene encodes CDR1 KGHSY and CDR2 FQNENV. CDR3 length equals 16 residues. Here the CDR3 reads CASSQGTGHPYNEQFF. The CDR3 DNA sequence: TGTGCCAGCAGCCAAGGTACAGGGCACCCCTACAATGAGCAGTTCTTC. The full variable domain, completed using reference TRBV16 and TRBJ2-1, is GEEVAQTPKHLVRGEGQKAKLYCAPIKGHSYVFWYQQVLKNEFKFLISFQNENVFDETGMPKERFSAKCLPNSPCSLEIQATKLEDSAVYFCASSQGTGHPYNEQFFGPGTRLTVL.